What follows describes a single T cell receptor (beta chain). Its antigen is unknown. The length of the CDR3 is 13 residues. Germline V gene sequence: CDR1 KGHSH, CDR2 LQKENI. Between the trimmed V and J ends, which lost 2 bases and 0 bases, there was a span of 4 bases. The PCR ran on 60 Vbeta and 13 Jbeta primers. Measured with immunoSEQ multiplex PCR; TCRdb has only the in-frame clones, and not every one. The sample has under 150,000 clones, over 60% seen once. This record comes from a study of cytomegalovirus exposure and HLA in healthy donors. About the research overall: Among the 400 or so donors who were genotyped, roughly 86% fell in the genetic ancestry cluster that is associated with self-reported Caucasian donors.

Study-level results: Accurate predictions that matched the HLA-A and HLA-B alleles of most subjects were reportedly made from TCR beta sequences. The study labeled more than 150 TCR beta chains cytomegalovirus-associated. A later analysis showed HLA-associated TCR beta chains outstripping equally common others in clonal expansion.

Source material: PBMCs. The gene calls are TRBV18 and TRBJ2-5; no clear D gene. The clonotype originates from a woman aged 25 to 45 in good health and CMV-seropositive. CDR3 sequence (DNA): TGTGCCAGCTCACCATCTAACCAAGAGACCCAGTACTTC. This encodes CASSPSNQETQYF.